A single T cell receptor beta chain is shown here with its context. The sample is drawn from a study of T cell responses to AZD1222 COVID-19 vaccine. Trimming left V 6 bases short and J 1 base short, with 16 bases between. The CDR3 loop spans 16 amino acids. Germline-derived CDR1 and CDR2 are LNHDA and SQIVND (reference sequence). Clones were read by immunoSEQ multiplex PCR, and TCRdb kept only the in-frame ones, dropping some. The data show approximately 130,000 clones, with roughly 90% seen just once and 1.1% held by the top ten. The source was peripheral blood, collected on day 0 of AZD1222 vaccination. The sequence derives from an adult in good health. This chain joins TRBV19 and TRBJ2-4; no clear D. In nucleotides, the CDR3 is TGTGCCAGTAGGACCCGTGAGGCGGTGGCCAAAAACATTCAGTACTTC. Its protein product is CASRTREAVAKNIQYF.